The 15 T cell receptor beta chains in this list originate from one sample, sequenced in a study of identical twins. MiXCR, run by TCRdb on the 5' RACE reads, gives a single entry per CDR3 protein. The table records 450,000 or so distinct CDR3 sequences, 14% of them present only once. These data were also filed under a second study, of yellow fever vaccine responses in identical twins.

Material: CD4+ T cells sorted from blood. Every receptor here comes from a woman aged 18-29 years in good health.

This clonotype was observed a handful of times. The CDR3 nucleotides read TGTGCCAGCAGCGTCAGGGCGGGAAATTCACCCCTCCACTTT. The encoded protein is CASSVRAGNSPLHF. This rearrangement joins TRBV14 to TRBJ1-6; possible D gene TRBD1, 5 bases. Germline V gene sequence: CDR1 SGHDN, CDR2 FVKESK. Deletions cut 5 bases from V and 7 bases from J, with 12 bases between. This CDR3 has 14 amino acids.

The genes are TRBV7-2 and TRBJ2-2; D could derive from TRBD1 or TRBD2 (5 bases each). Deletions cut 6 bases from V and 2 bases from J, with 13 bases between. This CDR3 is 15 amino acids long. The germline V gene encodes CDR1 SGHTA and CDR2 FQGNSA. The CDR3 DNA is TGTGCCAGCAGGGCGCCGGGACGTAACACCGGGGAGCTGTTTTTT. Protein: CASRAPGRNTGELFF.

This chain joins TRBV29-1 and TRBJ1-4; D remains ambiguous. V was cut by 7 bases and J by 0 bases, with 12 bases left in between. This CDR3 is built from 14 residues. CDR1 is SQVTM and CDR2 is ANQGSEA in the germline V gene. The CDR3 is CSGKSPATNEKLFF. CDR3 DNA: TGCAGCGGTAAAAGCCCTGCAACTAATGAAAAACTGTTTTTT.

The V and J genes are TRBV6-5 and TRBJ1-1; 7 nucleotides match TRBD1. CDR3 size: 16 residues. The germline V gene has CDR1 MNHEY and CDR2 SVGAGI. Germline trimming cut 2 bases from V and 0 bases from J; bases unmatched to any gene: 6. CDR3 DNA sequence: TGTGCCAGCAGTTACATACCGACAGGGATGAACACTGAAGCTTTCTTT. This gives the protein CASSYIPTGMNTEAFF.

This clonotype was detected a few times. This chain connects TRBV7-9 to TRBJ1-1; D ambiguous. Looked up from germline, CDR1 is SEHNR and CDR2 is FQNEAQ (reference sequence). The CDR3 is 12 residues long. V lost 5 bases and J lost 2, with 6 bases in between. The CDR3 loop reads CASSRPNTEAFF. The CDR3 nucleotides read TGTGCCAGCAGCCGACCCAACACTGAAGCTTTCTTT.

This clonotype has just a few counts. The J gene is TRBJ2-2, the V gene TRBV7-2; D gene uncertain. The germline V and J ends were trimmed by 0 bases and 4 bases, with 6 bases remaining between them. CDR3 length: 14 residues. Germline V gene lookup returns CDR1 SGHTA and CDR2 FQGNSA. Written as DNA, the CDR3 is TGTGCCAGCAGCTTAGCTTGGGGCACCGGGGAGCTGTTTTTT. This codes for CASSLAWGTGELFF.

This clonotype was seen a handful of times. The CDR3 loop reads CASSQRSGTEAFF. In DNA, the CDR3 is TGTGCCAGCAGCCAAAGATCGGGGACTGAAGCTTTCTTT. The V and J genes are TRBV3-1 and TRBJ1-1; D gene unclear. Trimming left V 2 bases short and J 5 bases short, with 9 bases between. CDR1 and CDR2 (germline): LGHDT, YNNKEL (reference sequence). This CDR3 region has 13 residues. Full variable domain (outside the CDR3, taken from reference TRBV3-1 and TRBJ1-1): DTAVSQTPKYLVTQMGNDKSIKCEQNLGHDTMYWYKQDSKKFLKIMFSYNNKELIINETVPNRFSPKSPDKAHLNLHINSLELGDSAVYFCASSQRSGTEAFFGQGTRLTVV.

This clonotype was counted at least ten times. The V and J genes are TRBV5-1 and TRBJ2-6; D gene unclear. The CDR3 covers 16 residues. Trimming removed 0 bases from V and 1 base from J, with 8 bases in between. In germline, CDR1 is SGHRS, CDR2 YFSETQ. The DNA of the CDR3 is TGCGCCAGCAGCTTGGCGTCGCGTTCTGGGGCCAACGTCCTGACTTTC. This gives the protein CASSLASRSGANVLTF.

This chain uses TRBV20-1 with TRBJ2-5; 13 positions match TRBD2. The junction had 8 bases not matched to a gene; V was cut back by 2 bases and J by 2 bases. This CDR3 is built from 17 residues. CDR1 and CDR2 from the germline V gene are DFQATT and SNEGSKA (reference sequence). CDR3 sequence (DNA): TGCAGTGCTAGAAGGACTAGCGGGAGAGGGGGACAAGAGACCCAGTACTTC. This gives the protein CSARRTSGRGGQETQYF.

The chain joins TRBV15 to TRBJ2-5; 10 nucleotides match TRBD1. This CDR3 has 16 amino acids. V trimming: 3 bases; J trimming: 5 bases; junction bases outside the gene matches: 9. Germline values: CDR1 LNHNV, CDR2 YYDKDF (reference sequence). CDR3 residues: CATSRQGTGVRETQYF. The CDR3, as DNA: TGTGCCACCAGCAGGCAAGGGACAGGGGTCAGGGAGACCCAGTACTTC.

V and J are TRBV12-5 and TRBJ2-1; 10 bases match TRBD2. The CDR3 contains 16 residues. Germline CDR1 and CDR2: LGHNT and FRNRAP. Trimming cost V 2 bases and J 6 bases; bases outside gene matches: 7. In DNA, the CDR3 is TGTGCTAGTGGTTTGATCTCAGGACTAGCGGCCAATGAGCAGTTCTTC. This sequence encodes CASGLISGLAANEQFF.

This clonotype has just a few counts. V gene TRBV5-6 combines with J gene TRBJ2-5; D perhaps matches TRBD1 (5 bases). There are 15 residues in the CDR3. Germline CDR1 is SGHDT and CDR2 is YYEEEE. With 0 bases removed from V and 2 bases from J, the gap between germline ends came to 11 bases. The CDR3: CASSLGLTDQETQYF. CDR3 coding DNA: TGTGCCAGCAGCTTGGGTTTGACAGATCAAGAGACCCAGTACTTC.

This clonotype has more than one count but fewer than ten. This chain connects TRBV3-1 to TRBJ2-6; 10 nucleotides align to TRBD2. The germline V gene encodes CDR1 LGHDT and CDR2 YNNKEL (reference sequence). The length of the CDR3 is 19 residues. After removal of 9 bases from V and 1 base from J, the junction contained 15 bases not matched to a gene. The CDR3 DNA is TGTGCCAGAACCAAACCGCCAGCGGGGGGGAGTTCTGGGGCCAACGTCCTGACTTTC. It specifies CARTKPPAGGSSGANVLTF.

On this clonotype: A read error may be the cause here, since a much bigger clone is one base away. The chain uses TRBV27 and TRBJ2-7; 9 nucleotides line up with TRBD1. Germline CDR1 MNHEY, CDR2 SMNVEV (reference sequence). The CDR3 length is 14 residues. CDR3 protein: CASSLQQGAYGQYF. CDR3 in DNA: TGTGCCAGCAGTTTACAACAGGGGGCCTACGGGCAGTACTTC.

This clonotype was observed at least ten times. This chain connects TRBV29-1 to TRBJ2-3; 14 bases map to TRBD2. CDR1 and CDR2 from the germline V gene are SQVTM and ANQGSEA. The CDR3 spans 15 residues. The V segment lost 7 bases and the J segment 4 bases; nucleotides outside the gene matches: 7. CDR3 sequence: CSAGTSGGWADTQYF. CDR3 nucleotides: TGCAGCGCCGGGACTAGCGGGGGCTGGGCAGATACGCAGTATTTT.